Listed below are T cell receptor beta chains from one sample, sequenced in a study of blood T cell repertoires in COVID-19. Produced via immunoSEQ multiplex PCR; TCRdb's table is partial and in-frame only. The sample records approximately 300,000 clones, roughly 88% being singletons. Sequenced input: peripheral blood. These receptors all come from a woman aged 50 to 60 with active or convalescent COVID-19. Both conserved end residues are part of each CDR3. A D gene is named only where the DNA matches it firmly.

>TRBV7-2|TRBD2|TRBJ2-5
CASSLHAGTTEETQYF
>TRBV18|NA|TRBJ2-5
CASSPNTGRRVGETQYF
>TRBV7-9|TRBD1|TRBJ1-5
CASSTSTGGSNQPQHF
>TRBV28|TRBD2|TRBJ2-7
CASSLSGLAGRGTYEQYF
>TRBV7-3|NA|TRBJ2-1
CASSPVGIAYNEQFF
>TRBV18|NA|TRBJ2-2
CASSPRENTGELFF
>TRBV15|NA|TRBJ1-1
CATSRLSLIRRDTEAFF
>TRBV6-5|TRBD2|TRBJ2-7
CASSYSRGLFSEQYF
>TRBV24-1|NA|TRBJ2-2
CATSDLHSKSPRGELFF
>TRBV18|TRBD2|TRBJ2-1
CASSLTERLAGPNEQFF
>TRBV27|NA|TRBJ1-6
CASSPRTASSYNSPLHF
>TRBV6-1|NA|TRBJ1-6
CASSGGRGAAHNSPLHF
>TRBV4-1|TRBD1|TRBJ1-4
CASSRGTGATNEKLFF
>TRBV7-9|TRBD1|TRBJ2-1
CASSWTGPNEQFF
>TRBV19|TRBD2|TRBJ2-3
CASSTLLAGFTDTQYF
>TRBV7-2|TRBD2|TRBJ2-1
CASSSETSGVKFF
>TRBV29-1|TRBD2|TRBJ2-3
CSVEGLAGSTDTQYF
>TRBV28|NA|TRBJ2-3
CASSSPDRFTTDTQYF
>TRBV24-1|NA|TRBJ2-1
CATSYGRSMYNEQFF
>TRBV7-2|TRBD1|TRBJ1-5
CASSYGQGNQPQHF
>TRBV27|TRBD1|TRBJ1-2
CASTLNPGTGKYGYTF
>TRBV9|TRBD2|TRBJ2-3
CASSVGLAGADTQYF
>TRBV7-9|TRBD1|TRBJ2-1
CASSDGTGSSYNEQFF
>TRBV5-1|NA|TRBJ1-1
CASSLQGNTEAFF
>TRBV6-6|NA|TRBJ2-5
CASRLGEETQYF
>TRBV5-4|TRBD1|TRBJ2-1
CASSPPYWSGGGEQFF
>TRBV19|TRBD1|TRBJ1-6
CASRRTGTYNSPLHF
>TRBV7-2|TRBD2|TRBJ2-1
CASSQPGLAGGRGEQFF
>TRBV7-3|TRBD2|TRBJ2-1
CASSLQLGRASYNEQFF
>TRBV4-2|NA|TRBJ1-2
CASSHLMSESNYGYTF
>TRBV3-1/TRBV3-2|NA|TRBJ1-1
CASGQSTENTEAFF
>TRBV24-1|TRBD2|TRBJ2-3
CATSDPLAGGTDTQYF
>TRBV13|TRBD2|NA
CASSLPSGSSYNEQFF
>TRBV7-8|NA|TRBJ1-5
CASSPDIRNQPQHF
>TRBV7-3|TRBD1|TRBJ2-2
CASSLNRGRAGELFF
>TRBV4-3|TRBD1|TRBJ1-2
CASSRSGTGGYGYTF
>TRBV4-3|NA|TRBJ1-1
CASSRAGLGNTEAFF
>TRBV6-6|TRBD1|TRBJ1-4
CASTADREGEKLFF
>TRBV6-5|NA|TRBJ1-6
CASSYSMGQGISPLHF
>TRBV15|NA|TRBJ1-4
CATSTLRLDSQGSEKLFF
>TRBV28|TRBD2|TRBJ2-7
CASTLGLDSGTVYEQYF
>TRBV2|TRBD1|TRBJ1-4
CASRRDREEKLFF
>TRBV28|NA|TRBJ1-4
CASSLTDPVATNEKLFF